Following are 22 T cell receptor beta chains from one sample sequenced in a study of OX40 agonist ivuxolimab in advanced cancers. Clones were sequenced by immunoSEQ multiplex PCR, and TCRdb holds only the in-frame ones, with some missing. The sample records 82,000 or so clones, around 90% being singletons. The sample in question was CD4+ or CD8+ T cells sorted from blood, obtained in a trial of the OX40 agonist ivuxolimab. These receptors were taken from an adult with an advanced solid tumor such as melanoma, head and neck, liver or kidney cancer.

This clone was detected only once. This chain uses TRBV4-3 with TRBJ2-6, with a weak D call TRBD1 (5 bases). Per the germline V gene, CDR1 is LGHNA and CDR2 is YSLEER. The CDR3 covers 17 residues. Trimming took 1 base from V and 0 from J, leaving 10 bases between them. CDR3 protein: CASSQGAQASGANVLTF. CDR3 in DNA: TGCGCCAGCAGCCAAGGAGCACAGGCCTCTGGGGCCAACGTCCTGACTTTC.

The V call is TRBV21-1, the J call TRBJ2-3; TRBD1 is the table's D call and was not checked against the DNA. TRBV21-1 counts as a pseudogene. The CDR3 contains 16 residues. The CDR3 sequence: CASSKGHGYRTDTQYF. The DNA of the CDR3 is TGTGCCAGCAGCAAGGGGCATGGCTACCGCACAGATACGCAGTATTTT.

This clone was detected only once. V and J are TRBV28 and TRBJ1-2; no reliable D call. The CDR3 is 14 amino acids. V lost 3 bases, J lost 8 bases, and 16 bases lay in between. Germline CDR1 MDHEN, CDR2 SYDVKM. The CDR3 loop reads CASSLMTGPAGYTF. The CDR3 DNA is TGTGCCAGCAGTTTGATGACCGGGCCGGCCGGCTACACCTTC.

The chain recombines TRBV10-1 with TRBJ2-7; D may be TRBD1 (5 bases). Germline V gives CDR1 WNHNN, CDR2 SYGVQD (reference sequence). Trimming removed 6 bases at V and 0 bases at J, with 9 bases between. The CDR3 extends over 13 amino acids. In DNA, the CDR3 is TGCGCCAGCAGCGTTGACAGCTCCTACGAGCAGTACTTC. Amino acids: CASSVDSSYEQYF.

The rearrangement joins TRBV5-1 to TRBJ2-3, with 13 bases identical to TRBD2. V lost 0 bases to trimming and J lost 2 bases; unmatched junction nucleotides: 3. The germline gives CDR1 SGHRS, CDR2 YFSETQ. This CDR3 contains 17 residues. The CDR3 loop reads CASSLGGTSGTTDTQYF. CDR3 sequence (DNA): TGCGCCAGCAGCTTGGGAGGGACTAGCGGGACCACAGATACGCAGTATTTT.

V and J are TRBV5-4 and TRBJ2-7; possible D gene TRBD2, 6 bases. Germline V gene lookup returns CDR1 SGHNT and CDR2 YYREEE (reference sequence). Trimming stripped 4 bases from V and 3 bases from J, with 14 bases between. The CDR3 spans 14 residues. This CDR3 is CASSRRGTVYEQYF. The CDR3 DNA reads TGTGCCAGCAGCCGACGCGGGACTGTCTACGAGCAGTACTTC.

The V and J genes are TRBV30 and TRBJ1-5; D gene unclear. This CDR3 contains 14 residues. From germline, CDR1 is GTSNPN and CDR2 SVGIG (reference sequence). The ends were cut back, 1 base at V and 6 bases at J, with 13 bases in the middle. Written as DNA, the CDR3 is TGTGCCTGGAGTGCGGGTGCCGGCAGTCAGCCCCAGCATTTT. Protein: CAWSAGAGSQPQHF.

In DNA, the CDR3 is TGTGCCAGCAGCTTTCAGGGGTCACCAAGAAACACCATATATTTT. Translated, it gives CASSFQGSPRNTIYF. V is TRBV7-2 and J is TRBJ1-3; maybe TRBD1 (6 bases). Per germline, CDR1 SGHTA and CDR2 FQGNSA. The CDR3 is 15 amino acids. V was shortened by 3 bases and J by 5 bases, with 14 bases between the two germline ends.

V and J are TRBV10-3 and TRBJ2-1; unclear D gene. The CDR3 loop spans 13 amino acids. V lost 0 bases and J lost 10, with 10 bases in between. Looked up from germline, CDR1 is ENHRY and CDR2 is SYGVKD. The CDR3 here is CAISESAGREQFF. The DNA of the CDR3 is TGTGCCATCAGTGAGTCGGCCGGGCGGGAGCAGTTCTTC.

J is TRBJ2-7 and V is TRBV6-5; tentatively, D is TRBD2 (5 bases). CDR1 is MNHEY and CDR2 is SVGAGI in the germline V gene. The CDR3 contains 14 residues. V was cut by 8 bases and J by 2 bases, with 16 bases left in between. The CDR3 here is CASRSGRGPYEQYF. CDR3 coding DNA: TGTGCCAGCCGCTCGGGCCGGGGTCCCTACGAGCAGTACTTC.

The chain recombines TRBV5-1 with TRBJ2-4, with D unresolved. The ends were cut back, 0 bases at V and 5 bases at J, with 15 bases in the middle. This CDR3 contains 16 residues. CDR1 SGHRS and CDR2 YFSETQ come from the germline V gene. CDR3 nucleotide sequence: TGCGCCAGCAGCTTGGGACAAGCCCTAGTCCAAAACATTCAGTACTTC. It specifies CASSLGQALVQNIQYF. The whole variable domain, filled in from reference TRBV5-1 and TRBJ2-4, reads KAGVTQTPRYLIKTRGQQVTLSCSPISGHRSVSWYQQTPGQGLQFLFEYFSETQRNKGNFPGRFSGRQFSNSRSEMNVSTLELGDSALYLCASSLGQALVQNIQYFGAGTRLSVL.

The J gene is TRBJ2-7, the V gene TRBV15; D remains ambiguous. This CDR3 is 14 amino acids long. The germline CDR1 and CDR2 sequences are LNHNV and YYDKDF (reference sequence). Trimming took 0 bases from V and 0 from J, leaving 6 bases between them. CDR3 coding DNA: TGTGCCACCAGCAGAGACGGCAGCTCCTACGAGCAGTACTTC. Protein sequence: CATSRDGSSYEQYF.

This rearrangement joins TRBV19 to TRBJ2-3, with TRBD2 matching 8 bases. Germline V CDR1 and CDR2: LNHDA, SQIVND (reference sequence). The CDR3 is made up of 17 amino acids. The V gene end was trimmed by 1 base and the J gene end by 3 bases; junction bases not matched to a gene: 9. The CDR3 region is CASSIVPTSVKTDTQYF. Here the CDR3 DNA reads TGTGCCAGTAGTATAGTGCCGACTAGCGTGAAGACAGATACGCAGTATTTT.

Here the CDR3 DNA reads TGTGCCAGCAGCTACACGGCTGGGGGACAGGGTGTGTATGAGCAGTTCTTC. Its protein product is CASSYTAGGQGVYEQFF. The V and J genes are TRBV7-8 and TRBJ2-1; 9 bases line up with TRBD1. The J segment lost 8 bases and the V segment lost 4 bases, leaving 15 bases of the junction unmatched. Germline V CDR1 and CDR2: SGHVS, FQNEAQ. CDR3 length: 17 amino acids.

CDR3 loop: CASRVRDQPQHF. CDR3 nucleotides: TGTGCCAGTAGGGTCAGGGATCAGCCCCAGCATTTT. The chain uses TRBV19 and TRBJ1-5; D may be TRBD1 (5 bases). Trimming shortened V by 6 bases and J by 5 bases, and 8 bases separated the two germline ends. CDR1 is LNHDA, CDR2 SQIVND, per germline (reference sequence). The CDR3 has 12 residues.

The chain couples TRBV23-1 to TRBJ1-3, with D uncertain. TRBV23-1 is placed among ORFs of uncertain function. This CDR3 has 15 amino acids. V gave up 1 base and J gave up 0 bases, with 7 bases separating them. This chain's CDR3 is CASSQFCRSGNTIYF. The CDR3 bases are TGCGCCAGCAGTCAATTCTGCCGCTCTGGAAACACCATATATTTT.

V and J are TRBV5-1 and TRBJ2-5, with D perhaps being TRBD1 or TRBD2 (5 bases each). Germline CDR1 reads SGHRS; CDR2 reads YFSETQ. Trimming took 1 base from V and 9 from J, leaving 22 bases between them. The CDR3 is 16 residues long. CDR3: CASSLQGAEARAAQYF. CDR3 nucleotides: TGCGCCAGCAGCTTGCAAGGGGCGGAGGCGAGGGCGGCCCAGTACTTC.

This rearrangement joins TRBV27 to TRBJ2-1; TRBD1 agrees at 9 bases. CDR3 length: 16 residues. With 5 bases clipped from V and 2 bases from J, the junction kept 7 bases outside the gene matches. Germline values: CDR1 MNHEY, CDR2 SMNVEV (reference sequence). CDR3 coding DNA: TGTGCCAGCAGTCCGGACAGGGGCCCACCCTACAATGAGCAGTTCTTC. Translating gives CASSPDRGPPYNEQFF.

The chain joins TRBV9 to TRBJ2-3; D is possibly TRBD2 (6 bases). V lost 0 bases and J 8 bases, leaving 16 bases between the germline ends. Per germline, CDR1 SGDLS and CDR2 YYNGEE. The CDR3 length is 15 residues. As DNA, the CDR3 is TGTGCCAGCAGCGTAGCCTCTGCGGGACCTAGTACGCAGTATTTT. This sequence encodes CASSVASAGPSTQYF.

This CDR3 reads CASSLGLAGGQTGELFF. CDR3 DNA sequence: TGTGCCAGCAGCCTGGGACTAGCGGGAGGGCAGACCGGGGAGCTGTTTTTT. This chain connects TRBV7-8 to TRBJ2-2; 16 bases line up with TRBD2. The CDR3 consists of 17 residues. CDR1 and CDR2 from the germline V gene are SGHVS and FQNEAQ. Trimming removed 5 bases from V and 5 bases from J; junction bases left unmatched: 5.

The chain uses TRBV13 and TRBJ2-1; 12 bases are shared with TRBD1. Germline lookup yields CDR1 PRHDT and CDR2 FYEKMQ (reference sequence). The CDR3 consists of 16 residues. Unmatched junction bases numbered 4, after V lost 5 bases and J lost 2 bases. The CDR3 region has the DNA TGTGCCAGCAGCCCAAGGGACAGGGGGCCCTACAATGAGCAGTTCTTC. Amino acid sequence: CASSPRDRGPYNEQFF.

CDR3 in DNA: TGTGCCAGCAGTCGGAGACAGGCAACTAATGAAAAACTGTTTTTT. Its protein is CASSRRQATNEKLFF. The rearrangement links TRBV2 to TRBJ1-4; a possible D gene is TRBD1 (6 bases). The CDR3 contains 15 residues. CDR1 is SNHLY and CDR2 is FYNNEI in the germline V gene. V shed 5 bases and J shed 0 bases, with 10 bases lying between them.